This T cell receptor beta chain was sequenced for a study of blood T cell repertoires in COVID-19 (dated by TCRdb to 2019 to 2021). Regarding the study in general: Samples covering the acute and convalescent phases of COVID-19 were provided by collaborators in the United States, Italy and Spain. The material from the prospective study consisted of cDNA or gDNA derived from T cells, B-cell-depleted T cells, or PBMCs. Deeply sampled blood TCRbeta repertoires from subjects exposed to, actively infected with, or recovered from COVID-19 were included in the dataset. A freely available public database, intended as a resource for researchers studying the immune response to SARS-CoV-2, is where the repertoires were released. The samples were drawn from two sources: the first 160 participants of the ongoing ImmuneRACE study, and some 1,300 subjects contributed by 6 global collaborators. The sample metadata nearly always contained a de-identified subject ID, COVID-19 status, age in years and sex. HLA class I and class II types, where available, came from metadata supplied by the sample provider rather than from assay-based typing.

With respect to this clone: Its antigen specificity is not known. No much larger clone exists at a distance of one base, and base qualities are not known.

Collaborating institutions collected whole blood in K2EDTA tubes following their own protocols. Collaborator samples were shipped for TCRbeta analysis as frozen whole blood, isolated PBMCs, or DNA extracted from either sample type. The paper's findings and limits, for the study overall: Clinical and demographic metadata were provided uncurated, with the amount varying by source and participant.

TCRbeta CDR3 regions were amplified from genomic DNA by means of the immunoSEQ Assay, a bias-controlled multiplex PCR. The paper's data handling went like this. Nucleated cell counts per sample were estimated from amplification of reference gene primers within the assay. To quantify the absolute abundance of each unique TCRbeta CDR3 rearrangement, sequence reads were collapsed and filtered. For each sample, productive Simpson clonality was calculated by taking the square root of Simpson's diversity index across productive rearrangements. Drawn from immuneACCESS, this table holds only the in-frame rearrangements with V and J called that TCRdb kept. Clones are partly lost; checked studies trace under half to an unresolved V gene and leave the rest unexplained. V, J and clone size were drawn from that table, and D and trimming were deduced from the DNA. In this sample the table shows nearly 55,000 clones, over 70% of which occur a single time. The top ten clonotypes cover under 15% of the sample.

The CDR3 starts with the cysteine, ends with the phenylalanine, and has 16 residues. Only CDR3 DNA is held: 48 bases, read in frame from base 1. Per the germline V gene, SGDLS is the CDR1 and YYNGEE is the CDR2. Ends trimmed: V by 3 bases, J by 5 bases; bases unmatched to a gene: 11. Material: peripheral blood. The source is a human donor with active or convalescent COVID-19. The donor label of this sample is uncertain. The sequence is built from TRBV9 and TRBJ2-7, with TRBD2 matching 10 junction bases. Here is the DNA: TGTGCCAGCAGCGCAAACCCCTTAGCGGGAGGCAACGAGCAGTACTTC. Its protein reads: CASSANPLAGGNEQYF.